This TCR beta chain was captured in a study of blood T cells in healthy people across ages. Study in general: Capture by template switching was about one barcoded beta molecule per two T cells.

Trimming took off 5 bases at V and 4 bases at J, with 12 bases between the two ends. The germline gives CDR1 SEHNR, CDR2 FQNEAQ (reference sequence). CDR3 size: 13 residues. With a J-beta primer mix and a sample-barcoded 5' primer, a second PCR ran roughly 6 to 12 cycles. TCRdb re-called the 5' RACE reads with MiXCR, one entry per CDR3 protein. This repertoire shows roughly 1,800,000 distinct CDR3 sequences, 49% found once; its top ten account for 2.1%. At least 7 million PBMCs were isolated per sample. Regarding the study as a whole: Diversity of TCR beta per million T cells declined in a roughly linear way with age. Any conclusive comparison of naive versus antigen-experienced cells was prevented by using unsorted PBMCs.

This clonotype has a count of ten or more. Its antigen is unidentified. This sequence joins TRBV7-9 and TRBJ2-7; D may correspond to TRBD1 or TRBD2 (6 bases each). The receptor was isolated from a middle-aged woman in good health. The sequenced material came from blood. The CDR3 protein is CASSPQGGYEQYF. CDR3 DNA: TGTGCCAGCAGCCCACAGGGAGGTTACGAGCAGTACTTC.